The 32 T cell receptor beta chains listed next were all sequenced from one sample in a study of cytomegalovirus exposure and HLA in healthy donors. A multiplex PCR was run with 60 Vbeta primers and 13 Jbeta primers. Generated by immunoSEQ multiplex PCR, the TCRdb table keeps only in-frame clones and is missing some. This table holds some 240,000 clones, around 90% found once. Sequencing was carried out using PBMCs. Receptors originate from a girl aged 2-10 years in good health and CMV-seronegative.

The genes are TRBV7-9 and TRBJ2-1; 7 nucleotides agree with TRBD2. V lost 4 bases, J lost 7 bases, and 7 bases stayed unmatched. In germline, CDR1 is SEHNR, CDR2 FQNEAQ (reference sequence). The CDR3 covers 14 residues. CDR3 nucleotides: TGTGCCAGCAGCTCTGGAGGAGCGGGAAATGAGCAGTTCTTC. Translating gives CASSSGGAGNEQFF.

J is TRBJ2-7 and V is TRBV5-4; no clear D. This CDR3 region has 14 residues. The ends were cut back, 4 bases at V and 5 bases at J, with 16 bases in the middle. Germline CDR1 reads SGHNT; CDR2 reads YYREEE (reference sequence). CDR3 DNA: TGTGCCAGCAGCCCGGCCCAAAGGCGGAACGAGCAGTACTTC. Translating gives CASSPAQRRNEQYF. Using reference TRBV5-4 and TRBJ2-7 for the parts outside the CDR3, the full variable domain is ETGVTQSPTHLIKTRGQQVTLRCSSQSGHNTVSWYQQALGQGPQFIFQYYREEENGRGNFPPRFSGLQFPNYSSELNVNALELDDSALYLCASSPAQRRNEQYFGPGTRLTVT.

CDR3 sequence: CAISESQGGDEKLFF. The CDR3 DNA follows: TGTGCCATCAGTGAGTCCCAGGGAGGGGATGAAAAACTGTTTTTT. This chain links TRBV10-3 with TRBJ1-4, with D possibly TRBD1 on 5 matching bases. CDR1 and CDR2 (germline): ENHRY, SYGVKD. This CDR3 is 15 amino acids long. Trimming removed 0 bases at V and 6 bases at J, with 11 bases between.

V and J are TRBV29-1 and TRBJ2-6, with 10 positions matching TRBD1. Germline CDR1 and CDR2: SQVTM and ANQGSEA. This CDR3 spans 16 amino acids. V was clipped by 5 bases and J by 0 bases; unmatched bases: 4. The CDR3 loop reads CSVRDRGLSGANVLTF. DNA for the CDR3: TGCAGCGTTCGGGACAGGGGACTCTCTGGGGCCAACGTCCTGACTTTC.

The DNA for the CDR3 is TGTGCCAGCAGTGACGCGCTCTATCAGCCCCAGCATTTT. It yields the protein CASSDALYQPQHF. The chain recombines TRBV2 with TRBJ1-5, with D uncertain. Germline V gene lookup returns CDR1 SNHLY and CDR2 FYNNEI. V was pared by 3 bases and J by 5 bases, with 8 bases between. This CDR3 comprises 13 residues.

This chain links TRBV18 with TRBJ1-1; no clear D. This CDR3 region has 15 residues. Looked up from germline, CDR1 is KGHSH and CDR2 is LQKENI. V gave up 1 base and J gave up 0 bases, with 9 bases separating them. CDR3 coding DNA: TGTGCCAGCTCACCACGCCCACAGATGAACACTGAAGCTTTCTTT. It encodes CASSPRPQMNTEAFF.

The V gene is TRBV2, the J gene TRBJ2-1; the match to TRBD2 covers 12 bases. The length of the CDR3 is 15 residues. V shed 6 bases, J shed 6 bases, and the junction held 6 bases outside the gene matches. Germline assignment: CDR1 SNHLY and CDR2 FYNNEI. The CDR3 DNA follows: TGTGCCAGCAGCGCAGGACTAGCGGGGTTCAATGAGCAGTTCTTC. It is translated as CASSAGLAGFNEQFF.

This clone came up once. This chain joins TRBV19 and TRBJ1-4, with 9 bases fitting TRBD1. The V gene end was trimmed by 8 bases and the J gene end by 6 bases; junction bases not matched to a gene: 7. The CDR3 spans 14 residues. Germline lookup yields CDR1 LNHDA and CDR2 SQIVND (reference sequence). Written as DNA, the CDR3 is TGTGCCAGTTCCAAGGGACAGGGACATGAAAAACTGTTTTTT. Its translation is CASSKGQGHEKLFF.

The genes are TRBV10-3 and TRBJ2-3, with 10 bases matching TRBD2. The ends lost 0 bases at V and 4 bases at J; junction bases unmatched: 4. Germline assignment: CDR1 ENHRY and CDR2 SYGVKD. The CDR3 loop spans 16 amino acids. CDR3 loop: CAISESGLAGADTQYF. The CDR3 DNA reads TGTGCCATCAGTGAGTCGGGCCTAGCGGGAGCAGATACGCAGTATTTT.

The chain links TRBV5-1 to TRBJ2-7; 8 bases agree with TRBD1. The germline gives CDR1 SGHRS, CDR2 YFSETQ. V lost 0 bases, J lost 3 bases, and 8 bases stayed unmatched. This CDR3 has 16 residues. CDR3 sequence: CASSLVVGQVIYEQYF. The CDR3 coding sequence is TGCGCCAGCAGCTTGGTAGTGGGACAGGTTATCTACGAGCAGTACTTC.

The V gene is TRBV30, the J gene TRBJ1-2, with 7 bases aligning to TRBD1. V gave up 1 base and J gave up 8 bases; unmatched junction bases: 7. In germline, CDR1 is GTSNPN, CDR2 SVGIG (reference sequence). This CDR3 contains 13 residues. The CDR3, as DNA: TGTGCCTGGAGTGGACAGGGCCTCGGCGGCTACACCTTC. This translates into CAWSGQGLGGYTF. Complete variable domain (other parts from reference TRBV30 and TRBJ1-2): SQTIHQWPATLVQPVGSPLSLECTVEGTSNPNLYWYRQAAGRGLQLLFYSVGIGQISSEVPQNLSASRPQDRQFILSSKKLLLSDSGFYLCAWSGQGLGGYTFGSGTRLTVV.

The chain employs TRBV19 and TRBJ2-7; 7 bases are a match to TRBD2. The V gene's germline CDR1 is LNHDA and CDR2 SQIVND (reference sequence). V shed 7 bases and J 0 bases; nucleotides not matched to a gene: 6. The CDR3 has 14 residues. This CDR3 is CASKQRESSYEQYF. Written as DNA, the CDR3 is TGTGCCAGTAAACAGCGGGAAAGCTCCTACGAGCAGTACTTC.

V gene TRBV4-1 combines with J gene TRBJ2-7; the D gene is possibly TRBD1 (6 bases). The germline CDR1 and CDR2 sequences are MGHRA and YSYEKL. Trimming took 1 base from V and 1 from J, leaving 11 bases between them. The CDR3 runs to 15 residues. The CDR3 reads CASSQGTGQSYEQYF. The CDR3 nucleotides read TGCGCCAGCAGCCAAGGAACCGGACAGTCCTACGAGCAGTACTTC.

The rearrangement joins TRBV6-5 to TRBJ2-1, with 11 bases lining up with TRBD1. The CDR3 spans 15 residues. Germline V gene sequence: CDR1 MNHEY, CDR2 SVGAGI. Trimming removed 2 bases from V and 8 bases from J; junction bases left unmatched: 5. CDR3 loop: CASSYPDRGRDEQFF. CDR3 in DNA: TGTGCCAGCAGTTACCCGGACAGGGGGCGAGATGAGCAGTTCTTC.

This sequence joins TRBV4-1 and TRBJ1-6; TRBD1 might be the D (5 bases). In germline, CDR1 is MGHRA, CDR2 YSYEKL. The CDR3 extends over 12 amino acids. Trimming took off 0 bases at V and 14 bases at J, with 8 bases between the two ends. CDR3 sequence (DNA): TGCGCCAGCAGCCAAGATAGCAGGGCCCTCCACTTT. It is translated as CASSQDSRALHF.

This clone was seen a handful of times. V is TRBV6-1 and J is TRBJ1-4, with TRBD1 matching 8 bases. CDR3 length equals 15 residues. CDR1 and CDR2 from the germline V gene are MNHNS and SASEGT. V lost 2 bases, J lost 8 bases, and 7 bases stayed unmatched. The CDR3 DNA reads TGTGCCAGCAGTGAATCAGACAGGGGCCGGGAAAAACTGTTTTTT. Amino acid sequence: CASSESDRGREKLFF.

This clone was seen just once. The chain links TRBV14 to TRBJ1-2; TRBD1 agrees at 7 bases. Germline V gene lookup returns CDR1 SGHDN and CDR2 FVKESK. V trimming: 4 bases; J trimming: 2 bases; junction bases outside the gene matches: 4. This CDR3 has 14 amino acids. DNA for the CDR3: TGTGCCAGCAGCCGCACGGGACAGAACTATGGCTACACCTTC. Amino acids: CASSRTGQNYGYTF.

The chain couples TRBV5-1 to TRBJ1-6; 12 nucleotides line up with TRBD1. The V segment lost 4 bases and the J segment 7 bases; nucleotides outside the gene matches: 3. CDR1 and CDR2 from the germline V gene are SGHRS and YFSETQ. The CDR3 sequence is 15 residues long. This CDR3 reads CASSGGQGANSPLHF. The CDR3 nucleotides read TGCGCCAGCAGCGGGGGACAGGGGGCGAATTCACCCCTCCACTTT.

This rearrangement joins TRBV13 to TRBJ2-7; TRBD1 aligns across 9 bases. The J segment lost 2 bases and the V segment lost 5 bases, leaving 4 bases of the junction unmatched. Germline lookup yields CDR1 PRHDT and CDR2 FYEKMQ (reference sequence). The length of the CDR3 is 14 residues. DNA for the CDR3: TGTGCCAGCAGCCCCCGGGACAGGGCCTACGAGCAGTACTTC. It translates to CASSPRDRAYEQYF. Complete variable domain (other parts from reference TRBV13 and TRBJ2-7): AAGVIQSPRHLIKEKRETATLKCYPIPRHDTVYWYQQGPGQDPQFLISFYEKMQSDKGSIPDRFSAQQFSDYHSELNMSSLELGDSALYFCASSPRDRAYEQYFGPGTRLTVT.

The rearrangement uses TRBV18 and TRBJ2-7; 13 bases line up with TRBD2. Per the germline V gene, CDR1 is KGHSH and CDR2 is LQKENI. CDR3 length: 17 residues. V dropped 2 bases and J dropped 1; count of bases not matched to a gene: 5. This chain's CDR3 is CASSPYRTSGGSYEQYF. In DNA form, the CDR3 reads TGTGCCAGCTCACCATACCGGACTAGCGGGGGATCCTACGAGCAGTACTTC.

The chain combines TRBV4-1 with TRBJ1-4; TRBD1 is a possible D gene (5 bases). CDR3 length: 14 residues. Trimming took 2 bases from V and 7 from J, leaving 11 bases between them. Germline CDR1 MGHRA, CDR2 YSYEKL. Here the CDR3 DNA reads TGCGCCAGCAGCCAATGGGGGGATAGTGAAAAACTGTTTTTT. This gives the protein CASSQWGDSEKLFF.

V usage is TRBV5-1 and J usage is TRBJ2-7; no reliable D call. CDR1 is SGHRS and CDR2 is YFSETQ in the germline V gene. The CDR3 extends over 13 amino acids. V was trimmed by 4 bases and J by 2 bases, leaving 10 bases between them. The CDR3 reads CASSLDRTYEQYF. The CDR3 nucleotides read TGCGCCAGCAGCCTAGATCGAACCTACGAGCAGTACTTC. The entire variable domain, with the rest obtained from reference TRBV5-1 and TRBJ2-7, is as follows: KAGVTQTPRYLIKTRGQQVTLSCSPISGHRSVSWYQQTPGQGLQFLFEYFSETQRNKGNFPGRFSGRQFSNSRSEMNVSTLELGDSALYLCASSLDRTYEQYFGPGTRLTVT.

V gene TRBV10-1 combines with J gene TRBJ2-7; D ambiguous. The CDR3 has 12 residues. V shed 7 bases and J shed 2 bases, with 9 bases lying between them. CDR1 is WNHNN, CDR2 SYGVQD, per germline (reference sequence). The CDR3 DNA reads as TGCGCCAGCAAACCTAGGCCCTACGAGCAGTACTTC. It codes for CASKPRPYEQYF.

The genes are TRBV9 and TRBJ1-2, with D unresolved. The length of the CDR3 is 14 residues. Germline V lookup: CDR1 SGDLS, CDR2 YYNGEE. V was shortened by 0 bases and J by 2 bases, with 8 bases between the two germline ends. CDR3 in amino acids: CASSVVQTNYGYTF. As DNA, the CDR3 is TGTGCCAGCAGCGTAGTACAGACAAACTATGGCTACACCTTC.

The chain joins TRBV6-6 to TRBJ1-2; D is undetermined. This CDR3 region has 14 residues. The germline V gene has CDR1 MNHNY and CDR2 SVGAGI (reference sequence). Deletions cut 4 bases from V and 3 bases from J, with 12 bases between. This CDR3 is CASSLAQPYYGYTF. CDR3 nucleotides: TGTGCCAGCAGTTTGGCACAGCCTTACTATGGCTACACCTTC.

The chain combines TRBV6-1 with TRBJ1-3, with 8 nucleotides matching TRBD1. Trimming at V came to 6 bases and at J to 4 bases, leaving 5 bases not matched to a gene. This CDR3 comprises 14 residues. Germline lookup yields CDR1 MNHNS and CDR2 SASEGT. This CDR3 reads CASRDRVAGNTIYF. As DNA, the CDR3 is TGTGCCAGCAGGGACAGGGTGGCCGGAAACACCATATATTTT.

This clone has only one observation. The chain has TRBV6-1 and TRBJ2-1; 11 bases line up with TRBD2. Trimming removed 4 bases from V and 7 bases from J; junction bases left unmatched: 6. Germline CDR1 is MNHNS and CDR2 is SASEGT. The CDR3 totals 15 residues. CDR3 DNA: TGTGCCAGCAGTGCACTAGCGGGAGCGGGTAATGAGCAGTTCTTC. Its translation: CASSALAGAGNEQFF.

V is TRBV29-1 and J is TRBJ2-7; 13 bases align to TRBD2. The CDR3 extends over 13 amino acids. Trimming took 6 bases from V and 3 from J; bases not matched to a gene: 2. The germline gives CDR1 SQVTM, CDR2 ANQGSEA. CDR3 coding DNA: TGCAGCGTGAGACTAGCGGGAGGCTACGAGCAGTACTTC. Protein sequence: CSVRLAGGYEQYF.

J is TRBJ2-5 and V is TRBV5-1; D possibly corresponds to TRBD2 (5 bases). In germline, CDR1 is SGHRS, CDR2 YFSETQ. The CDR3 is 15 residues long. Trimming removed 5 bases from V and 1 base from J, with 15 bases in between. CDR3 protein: CASSVVSGSQETQYF. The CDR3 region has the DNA TGCGCCAGCAGTGTGGTGTCGGGGTCCCAAGAGACCCAGTACTTC.

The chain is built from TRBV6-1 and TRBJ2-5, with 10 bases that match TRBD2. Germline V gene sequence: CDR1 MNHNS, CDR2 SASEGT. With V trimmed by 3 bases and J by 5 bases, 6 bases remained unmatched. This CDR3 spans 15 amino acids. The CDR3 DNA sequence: TGTGCCAGCAGTGATAGGCTAGCGGGGGTGGAGACCCAGTACTTC. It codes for CASSDRLAGVETQYF.

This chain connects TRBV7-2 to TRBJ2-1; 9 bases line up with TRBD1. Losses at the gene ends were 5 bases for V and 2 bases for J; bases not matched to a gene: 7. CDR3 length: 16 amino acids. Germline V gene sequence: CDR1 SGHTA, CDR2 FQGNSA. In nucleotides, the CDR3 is TGTGCCAGCAGCCAAATACAGGGGGCGCCCTACAATGAGCAGTTCTTC. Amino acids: CASSQIQGAPYNEQFF.

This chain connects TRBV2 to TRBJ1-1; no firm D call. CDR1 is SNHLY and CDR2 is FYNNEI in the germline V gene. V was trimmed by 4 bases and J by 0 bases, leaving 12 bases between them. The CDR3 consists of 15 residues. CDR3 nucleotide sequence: TGTGCCAGCAGTGTTCAGGCCTCCATGAACACTGAAGCTTTCTTT. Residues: CASSVQASMNTEAFF.